This T cell receptor (beta chain) was identified during a study of T cell repertoires in ileal Crohn's disease. Overall study findings and caveats: Clonality above 26.8% at surgery always came with endoscopic recurrence. Compared with CD4 T cells, sorted CD8 cells carried more expanded clones.

This sample's time point: neoterminal ileum biopsy at postoperative endoscopy, about 6 months after surgery. Only in-frame clones appear in the TCRdb table, and some are missing; sequencing was by immunoSEQ multiplex PCR. The profile shows some 11,000 clones, over 60% of them singletons. Worth noting for this clone: Its specificity is unknown.

The CDR3 runs to 18 residues. The trim removed 5 bases at V and 3 bases at J, leaving 18 bases unmatched. Germline CDR1 SGHTA, CDR2 FQGTGA. Sequencing was performed on ileal tissue. The chain joins TRBV7-3 to TRBJ2-7, with 8 nucleotides matching TRBD1. This TCR was sampled from an adult with Crohn's disease. CDR3 residues: CASSVRVAEDREHYEQYF. In DNA, the CDR3 is TGTGCCAGCAGCGTCCGGGTTGCAGAGGACAGGGAGCACTACGAGCAGTACTTC. The variable domain in full, with the rest retrieved from reference TRBV7-3 and TRBJ2-7, is GAGVSQTPSNKVTEKGKYVELRCDPISGHTALYWYRQSLGQGPEFLIYFQGTGAADDSGLPNDRFFAVRPEGSVSTLKIQRTERGDSAVYLCASSVRVAEDREHYEQYFGPGTRLTVT.